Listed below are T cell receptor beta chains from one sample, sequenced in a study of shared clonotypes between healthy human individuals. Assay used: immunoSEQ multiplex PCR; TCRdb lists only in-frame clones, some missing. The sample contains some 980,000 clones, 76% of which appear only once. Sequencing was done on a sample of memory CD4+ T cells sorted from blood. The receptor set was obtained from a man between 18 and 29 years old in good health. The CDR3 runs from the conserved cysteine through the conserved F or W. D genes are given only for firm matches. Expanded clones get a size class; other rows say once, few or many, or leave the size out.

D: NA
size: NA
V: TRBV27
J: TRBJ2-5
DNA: TGTGCCAGCCGACAGTACTGGTACCAAGAGACCCAGTACTTC
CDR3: CASRQYWYQETQYF

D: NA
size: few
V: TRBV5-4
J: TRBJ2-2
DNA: TGTGCCAGCAGCTCGGCCCAGGGAGGAAGCACCGGGGAGCTGTTTTTT
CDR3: CASSSAQGGSTGELFF

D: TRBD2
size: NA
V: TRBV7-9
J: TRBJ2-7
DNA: TGTGCCAGCAGCTTAGAGGGGACTAGCGGCGCCTACGAGCAGTACTTC
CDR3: CASSLEGTSGAYEQYF

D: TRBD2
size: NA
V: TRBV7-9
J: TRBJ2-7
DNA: TGTGCCAGCAGCCCTGGGACTAGCGGGCCGGCCTACGAGCAGTACTTC
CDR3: CASSPGTSGPAYEQYF

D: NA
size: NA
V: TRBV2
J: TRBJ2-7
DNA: TGTGCCAGCAGTGAAGCTGGGAACCCACTCTTC
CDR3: CASSEAGNPLF

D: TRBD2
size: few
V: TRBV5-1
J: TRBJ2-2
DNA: TGCGCCAGCAGCACGGGGGACTACAGGATTGAGGAGCTGTTTTTT
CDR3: CASSTGDYRIEELFF

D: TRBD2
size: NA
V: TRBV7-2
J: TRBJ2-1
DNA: TGTGCCAGCAGCTTAGTTGCGGGGGGGCCGAATGAGCAGTTCTTC
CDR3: CASSLVAGGPNEQFF

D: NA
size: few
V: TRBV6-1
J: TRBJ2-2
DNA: TGTGCCAGCAGACCAACGGCGGCGACCGGGGAGCTGTTTTTT
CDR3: CASRPTAATGELFF

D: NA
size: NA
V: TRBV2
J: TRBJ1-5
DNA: TGTGCCAGCCGGGTTATAGGCAATCAGCCCCAGCATTTT
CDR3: CASRVIGNQPQHF

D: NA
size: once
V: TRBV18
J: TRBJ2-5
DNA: TGTGCCAGCTCACCGGGGGTACAAGAGACCCAGTACTTC
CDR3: CASSPGVQETQYF

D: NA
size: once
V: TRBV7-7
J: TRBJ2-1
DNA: TGTGCTAGCAGCTTAACGGAGGGACACAACAATGAGCAGTTCTTC
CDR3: CASSLTEGHNNEQFF

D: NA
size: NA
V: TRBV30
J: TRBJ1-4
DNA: TGTGCCTGGAGGAGGGGGATTAATGAAAAACTGTTTTTT
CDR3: CAWRRGINEKLFF

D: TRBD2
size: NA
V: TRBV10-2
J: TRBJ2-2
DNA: TGCGCCAGCACTACTAGCGGGGCCGCGAACACCGGGGAGCTGTTTTTT
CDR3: CASTTSGAANTGELFF

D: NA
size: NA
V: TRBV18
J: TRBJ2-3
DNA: TGTGCCAGCTCATCACAAGGGGCAGATACGCAGTATTTT
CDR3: CASSSQGADTQYF

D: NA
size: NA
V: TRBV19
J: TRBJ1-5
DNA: TGTGCCAGTAGTATCGGAGGGGGGACACTCAATCAGCCCCAGCATTTT
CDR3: CASSIGGGTLNQPQHF

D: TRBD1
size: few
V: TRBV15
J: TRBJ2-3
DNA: TGTGCCACCAGCGCCGGGACAGTTAGCACAGATACGCAGTATTTT
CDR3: CATSAGTVSTDTQYF

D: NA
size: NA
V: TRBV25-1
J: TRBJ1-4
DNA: TGTGCCAGCAGTGTAGGGGCAACTAATGAAAAACTGTTTTTT
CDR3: CASSVGATNEKLFF

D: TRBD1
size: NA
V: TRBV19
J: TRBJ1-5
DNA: TGTGCCAGTAGCCGAGACAGGGATCGACAGCCCCAGCATTTT
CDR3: CASSRDRDRQPQHF

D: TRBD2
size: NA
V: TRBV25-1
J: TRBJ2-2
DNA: TGTGCCAGCAGTGAACTGGGCGGGAGGAACACCGGGGAGCTGTTTTTT
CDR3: CASSELGGRNTGELFF

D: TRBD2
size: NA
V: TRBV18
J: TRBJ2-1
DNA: TGTGCCAGCTCACCAGCGACTAGCGGGTACAATGAGCAGTTCTTC
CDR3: CASSPATSGYNEQFF

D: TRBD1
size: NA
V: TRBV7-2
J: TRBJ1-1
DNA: TGTGCCAGCAGCTCAAGACAGGGTATCACTGAAGCTTTCTTT
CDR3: CASSSRQGITEAFF

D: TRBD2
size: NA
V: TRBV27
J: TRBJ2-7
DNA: TGTGCCAGCAGTGGAATAGCGGGAACATCCTACGAGCAGTACTTC
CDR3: CASSGIAGTSYEQYF

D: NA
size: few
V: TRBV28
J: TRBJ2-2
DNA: TGTGCCAGCAGTCGATGGGTAGGGACCACCGGGGAGCTGTTTTTT
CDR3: CASSRWVGTTGELFF

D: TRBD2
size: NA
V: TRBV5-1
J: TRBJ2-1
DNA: TGCGCCAGCGGGGGACTAGCGGGAGGGGACAATGAGCAGTTCTTC
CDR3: CASGGLAGGDNEQFF

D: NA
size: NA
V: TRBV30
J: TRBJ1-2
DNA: TGTGCCTGGGGAGGTGATCCCTTCTATGGCTACACCTTC
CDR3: CAWGGDPFYGYTF

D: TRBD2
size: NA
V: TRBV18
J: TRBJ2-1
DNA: TGTGCCAGCTCACCAAGACTAGCGGGAGGGCCGGATGAGCAGTTCTTC
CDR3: CASSPRLAGGPDEQFF

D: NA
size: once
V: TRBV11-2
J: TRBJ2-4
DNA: TGTGCCAGCAGCTTAGTGGCTTCCCAAAACATTCAGTACTTC
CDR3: CASSLVASQNIQYF

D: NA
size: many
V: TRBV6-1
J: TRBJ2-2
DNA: TGTGCCAGCAGTGTGGGGACGCTTGGGGAGCTGTTTTTT
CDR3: CASSVGTLGELFF

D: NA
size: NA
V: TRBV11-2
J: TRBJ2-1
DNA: TGTGCCAGCAGCTTTAACAGGGTTGGCAATGAGCAGTTCTTC
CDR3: CASSFNRVGNEQFF

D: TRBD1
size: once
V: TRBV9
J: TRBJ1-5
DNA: TGTGCCAGCAGCGGAACAGGGGCAAGCAATCAGCCCCAGCATTTT
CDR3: CASSGTGASNQPQHF

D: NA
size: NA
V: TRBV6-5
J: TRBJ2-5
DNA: TGTGCCAGCAGCCAGGCAAGACAAGAGACCCAGTACTTC
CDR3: CASSQARQETQYF

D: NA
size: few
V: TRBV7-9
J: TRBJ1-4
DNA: TGTGCCAGCAGCTTAGACGGGGGGACTAATGAAAAACTGTTTTTT
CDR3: CASSLDGGTNEKLFF

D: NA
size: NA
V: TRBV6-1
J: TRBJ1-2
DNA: TGTGCCAGCAGTGAGCAGGCTATTGCTGGCTACACCTTC
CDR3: CASSEQAIAGYTF